The T cell receptor beta chain described here comes from a study of identical twins. As to this clonotype: Its target is unknown.

Looked up from germline, CDR1 is MNHEY and CDR2 is SVGAGI. The V end was cut by 0 bases, the J end by 0 bases, with 17 bases between. The CDR3 extends over 19 amino acids. Study observations and caveats: Rather than following the same donors, the conclusions depended on cross-sectional statistical analysis.

TCRdb reprocessed the 5' RACE reads via MiXCR and lists one record per CDR3 protein. The data hold 1,800,000 or so distinct CDR3 sequences, with roughly 35% observed a single time. The sequencing sample was made of cord blood. The TCR originated in a newborn girl in good health. V usage is TRBV6-5 and J usage is TRBJ1-4, with a tentative D call TRBD1 (5 bases). The CDR3 DNA is TGTGCCAGCAGTTACTCCCTCAGGGCAGGATACCCAACTAATGAAAAACTGTTTTTT. This sequence encodes CASSYSLRAGYPTNEKLFF.